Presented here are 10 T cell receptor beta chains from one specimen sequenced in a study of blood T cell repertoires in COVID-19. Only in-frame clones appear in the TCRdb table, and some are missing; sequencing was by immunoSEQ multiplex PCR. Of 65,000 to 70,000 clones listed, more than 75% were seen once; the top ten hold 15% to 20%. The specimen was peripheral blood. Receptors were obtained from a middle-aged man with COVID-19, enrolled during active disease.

The CDR3 bases are TGTGCCAGCTCACCCGCATTCGGACAGAGCTCTGGAAACACCATATATTTT. Protein product: CASSPAFGQSSGNTIYF. V usage is TRBV18 and J usage is TRBJ1-3; a possible D gene is TRBD1 (6 bases). Trimming left V 3 bases short and J 0 bases short, with 15 bases between. The germline V gene encodes CDR1 KGHSH and CDR2 LQKENI. This CDR3 has 17 amino acids.

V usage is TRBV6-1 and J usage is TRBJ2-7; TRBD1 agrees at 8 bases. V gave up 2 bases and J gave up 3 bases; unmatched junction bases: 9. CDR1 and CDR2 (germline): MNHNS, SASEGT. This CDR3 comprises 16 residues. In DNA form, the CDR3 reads TGTGCCAGCAGTGAACATTCAGGGGGCCGGTTCTACGAGCAGTACTTC. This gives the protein CASSEHSGGRFYEQYF.

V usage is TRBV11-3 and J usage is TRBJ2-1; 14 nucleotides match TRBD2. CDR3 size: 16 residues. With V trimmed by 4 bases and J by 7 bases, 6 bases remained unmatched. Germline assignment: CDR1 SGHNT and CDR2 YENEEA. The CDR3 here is CASSSPTSGGENEQFF. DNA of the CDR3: TGTGCCAGCAGCTCCCCGACTAGCGGGGGGGAAAATGAGCAGTTCTTC.

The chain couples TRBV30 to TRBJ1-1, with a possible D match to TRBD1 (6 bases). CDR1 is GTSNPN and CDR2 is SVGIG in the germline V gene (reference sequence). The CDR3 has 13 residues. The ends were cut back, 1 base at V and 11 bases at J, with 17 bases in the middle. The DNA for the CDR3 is TGTGCCTGGAGTGGGACAGACACTTCTTCGGCTTTCTTT. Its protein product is CAWSGTDTSSAFF.

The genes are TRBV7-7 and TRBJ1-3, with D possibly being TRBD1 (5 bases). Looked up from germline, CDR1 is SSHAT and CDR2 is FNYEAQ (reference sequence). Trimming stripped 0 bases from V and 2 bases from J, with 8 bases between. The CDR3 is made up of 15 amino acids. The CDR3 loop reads CASSLAQGTGNTIYF. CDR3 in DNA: TGTGCCAGCAGCTTAGCGCAGGGTACTGGAAACACCATATATTTT.

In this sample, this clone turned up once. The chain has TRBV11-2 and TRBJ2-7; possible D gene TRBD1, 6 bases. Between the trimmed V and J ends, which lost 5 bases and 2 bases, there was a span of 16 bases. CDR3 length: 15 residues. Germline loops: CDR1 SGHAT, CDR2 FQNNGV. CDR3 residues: CASSTRTVGAYEQYF. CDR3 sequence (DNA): TGTGCCAGCAGCACCCGGACAGTGGGAGCCTACGAGCAGTACTTC.

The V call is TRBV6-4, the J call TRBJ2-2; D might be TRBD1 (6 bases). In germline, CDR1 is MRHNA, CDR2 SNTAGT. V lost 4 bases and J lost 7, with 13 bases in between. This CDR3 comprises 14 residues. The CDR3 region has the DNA TGTGCCAGCAGTGCTCGACAGGACGGCGGGGAGCTGTTTTTT. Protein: CASSARQDGGELFF.

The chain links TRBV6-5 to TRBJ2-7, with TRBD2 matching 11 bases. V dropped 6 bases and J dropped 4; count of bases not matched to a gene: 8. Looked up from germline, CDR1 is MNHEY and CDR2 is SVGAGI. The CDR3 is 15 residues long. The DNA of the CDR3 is TGTGCCAGCAGACCCGCCCGGACTAGCGGGTACGAGCAGTACTTC. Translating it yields CASRPARTSGYEQYF.

This CDR3 is CASRGTVDSPLHF. CDR3 bases: TGTGCCAGCAGGGGGACAGTTGATTCACCCCTCCACTTT. The rearrangement joins TRBV2 to TRBJ1-6; 7 nucleotides align to TRBD1. Losses at the gene ends were 6 bases for V and 8 bases for J; bases not matched to a gene: 4. The CDR3 spans 13 residues. The germline V gene encodes CDR1 SNHLY and CDR2 FYNNEI.

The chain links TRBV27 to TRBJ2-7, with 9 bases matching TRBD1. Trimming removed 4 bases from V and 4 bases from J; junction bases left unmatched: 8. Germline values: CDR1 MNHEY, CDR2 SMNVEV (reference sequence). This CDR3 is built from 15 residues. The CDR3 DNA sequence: TGTGCCAGCAGTTCTCCCGGGACAGGGAGTTACGAGCAGTACTTC. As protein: CASSSPGTGSYEQYF.